This T cell receptor (beta chain) derives from a study of blood T cell repertoires in COVID-19 (dated by TCRdb to the early 2020s). As for the study more broadly: The collaborator samples originated in the United States, Italy and Spain and spanned the acute and convalescent phases of COVID-19. Nearly every sample came with metadata listing a de-identified subject ID, COVID-19 status, age in years and sex. The material from the prospective study consisted of cDNA or gDNA derived from T cells, B-cell-depleted T cells, or PBMCs. Deeply sampled blood TCRbeta repertoires from subjects exposed to, actively infected with, or recovered from COVID-19 were included in the dataset. A freely available public database, intended as a resource for researchers studying the immune response to SARS-CoV-2, is where the repertoires were released. Samples were obtained from the ongoing ImmuneRACE study (first 160 participants) and from about 1,300 subjects provided by 6 global collaborators. HLA class I and class II types, where available, came from metadata supplied by the sample provider rather than from assay-based typing.

The study at large found these results: How much clinical and demographic metadata was included differed by source and by participant, and the metadata was provided uncurated.

Each collaborating institution followed its own protocols to collect whole blood in K2EDTA tubes. For TCRbeta analysis, collaborators shipped samples in one of three forms: frozen whole blood, isolated PBMCs, or DNA extracted from either of those sample types. TCRbeta CDR3 regions were amplified from genomic DNA using the immunoSEQ Assay, a bias-controlled multiplex PCR. Under the source paper's analysis protocol: Within the assay, amplification of reference gene primers was used to estimate how many nucleated cells each sample contained. To quantify the absolute abundance of each unique TCRbeta CDR3 rearrangement, sequence reads were collapsed and filtered. For each sample, productive Simpson clonality was calculated as the square root of Simpson's diversity index across productive rearrangements. TCRdb retrieved this table from immuneACCESS and kept in-frame rearrangements only. Not all clones are present; in checked studies, unresolved V genes account for under half, and no reason is known for the remainder. D and trimming come from the DNA, and the V and J calls and clone size come from that table. For this sample the table gives fewer than 200,000 clones, of which approximately 84% were detected only once. Roughly a tenth of the sample lies in the top ten.

Turning to this clone: Its antigen specificity is not known. Per-base qualities were not stored, and no clone one base away is much larger.

Trimming at the junction amounts to 6 bases on V and 0 bases on J, and the germline ends lie 12 bases apart. The germline V gene supplies CDR1 KGHSH and CDR2 LQKENI. CDR3 length: 15 amino acids, cysteine to phenylalanine. Solely the CDR3 DNA is kept, with 45 bases framed from the first base. The chain couples TRBV18 to TRBJ1-5, with no confident D gene call. The clonotype originates from a man in his 70s with active or convalescent COVID-19. The sample consisted of peripheral blood. CDR3 protein: CASSTTVVSNQPQHF. The DNA sequence is given as TGTGCCAGCTCCACCACGGTCGTTAGCAATCAGCCCCAGCATTTT.